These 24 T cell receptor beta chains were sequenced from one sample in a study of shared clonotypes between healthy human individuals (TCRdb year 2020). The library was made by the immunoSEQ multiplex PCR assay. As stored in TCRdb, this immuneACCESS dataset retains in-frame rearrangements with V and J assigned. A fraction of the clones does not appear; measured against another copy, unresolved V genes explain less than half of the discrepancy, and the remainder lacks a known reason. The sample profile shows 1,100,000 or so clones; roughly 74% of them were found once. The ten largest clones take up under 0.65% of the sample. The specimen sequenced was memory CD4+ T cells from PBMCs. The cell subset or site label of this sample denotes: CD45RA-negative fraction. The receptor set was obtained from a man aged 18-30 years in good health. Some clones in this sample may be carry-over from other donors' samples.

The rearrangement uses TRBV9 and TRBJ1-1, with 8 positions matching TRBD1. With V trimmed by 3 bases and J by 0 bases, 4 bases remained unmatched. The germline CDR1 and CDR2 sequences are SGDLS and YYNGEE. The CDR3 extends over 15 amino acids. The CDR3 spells CASSGDRIMNTEAFF. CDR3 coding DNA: TGTGCCAGCAGCGGGGACAGGATTATGAACACTGAAGCTTTCTTT.

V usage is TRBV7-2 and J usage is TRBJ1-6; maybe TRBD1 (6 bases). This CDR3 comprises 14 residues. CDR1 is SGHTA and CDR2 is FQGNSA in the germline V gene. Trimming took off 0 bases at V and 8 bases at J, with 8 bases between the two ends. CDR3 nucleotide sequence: TGTGCCAGCAGCTTAGCCCACAGGGATTCACCCCTCCACTTT. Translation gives CASSLAHRDSPLHF.

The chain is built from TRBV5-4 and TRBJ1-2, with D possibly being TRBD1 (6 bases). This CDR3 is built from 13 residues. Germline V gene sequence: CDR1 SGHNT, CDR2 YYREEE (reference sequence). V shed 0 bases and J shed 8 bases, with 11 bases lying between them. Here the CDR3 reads CASSLGGARGYTF. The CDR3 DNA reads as TGTGCCAGCAGCTTGGGGGGGGCGCGAGGCTACACCTTC.

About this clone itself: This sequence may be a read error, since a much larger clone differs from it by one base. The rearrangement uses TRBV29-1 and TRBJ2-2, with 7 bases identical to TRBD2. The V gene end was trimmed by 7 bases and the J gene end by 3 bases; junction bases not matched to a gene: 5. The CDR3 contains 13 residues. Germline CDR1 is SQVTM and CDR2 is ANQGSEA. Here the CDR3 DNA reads TGCAGCGGGGGGGGGACCGACACCGGGGAGCTGTTTTTT. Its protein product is CSGGGTDTGELFF.

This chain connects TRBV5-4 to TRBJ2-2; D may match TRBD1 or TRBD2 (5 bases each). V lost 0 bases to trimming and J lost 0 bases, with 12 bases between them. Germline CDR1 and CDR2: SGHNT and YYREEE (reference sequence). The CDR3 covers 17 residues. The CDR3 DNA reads TGTGCCAGCAGCTTGGGGACCGGGACGGCGAACACCGGGGAGCTGTTTTTT. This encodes CASSLGTGTANTGELFF.

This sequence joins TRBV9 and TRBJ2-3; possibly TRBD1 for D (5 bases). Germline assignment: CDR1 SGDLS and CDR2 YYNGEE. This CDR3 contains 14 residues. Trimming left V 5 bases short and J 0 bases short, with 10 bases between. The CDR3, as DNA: TGTGCCAGCAGTAAGGACAAGAGCACAGATACGCAGTATTTT. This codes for CASSKDKSTDTQYF.

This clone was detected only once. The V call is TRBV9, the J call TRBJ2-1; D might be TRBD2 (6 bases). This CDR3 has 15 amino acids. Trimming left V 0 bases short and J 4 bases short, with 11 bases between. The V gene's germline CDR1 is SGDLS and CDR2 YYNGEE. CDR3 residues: CASSVAAGRYNEQFF. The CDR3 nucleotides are TGTGCCAGCAGCGTAGCTGCGGGAAGGTACAATGAGCAGTTCTTC.

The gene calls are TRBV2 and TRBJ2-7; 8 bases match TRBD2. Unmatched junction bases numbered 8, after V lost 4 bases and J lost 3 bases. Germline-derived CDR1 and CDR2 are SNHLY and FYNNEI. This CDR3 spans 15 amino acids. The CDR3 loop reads CASSGLAGLFYEQYF. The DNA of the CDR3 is TGTGCCAGCAGTGGGCTAGCGGGCCTTTTCTACGAGCAGTACTTC.

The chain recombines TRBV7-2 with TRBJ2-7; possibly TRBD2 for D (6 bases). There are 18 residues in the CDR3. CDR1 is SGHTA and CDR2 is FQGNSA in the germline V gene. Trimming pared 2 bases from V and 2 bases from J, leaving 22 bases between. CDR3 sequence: CASSLKSVDLAPTYEQYF. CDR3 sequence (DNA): TGTGCCAGCAGCTTAAAGTCTGTCGACCTAGCGCCTACCTACGAGCAGTACTTC.

For the CDR3, the DNA is TGCGCCAGCAGCTTGGGGCCACCGGGACAGACAGTCTCCTACGAGCAGTACTTC. The encoded protein is CASSLGPPGQTVSYEQYF. The chain links TRBV5-1 to TRBJ2-7; 7 positions match TRBD1. The CDR3 is made up of 18 amino acids. Germline values: CDR1 SGHRS, CDR2 YFSETQ. V lost 0 bases and J lost 0; bases outside the gene matches: 12.

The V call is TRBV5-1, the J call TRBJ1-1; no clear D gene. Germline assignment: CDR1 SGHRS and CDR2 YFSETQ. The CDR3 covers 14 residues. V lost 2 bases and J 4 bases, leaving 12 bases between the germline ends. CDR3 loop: CASSFLNSGTEAFF. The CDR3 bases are TGCGCCAGCAGCTTCTTGAATAGTGGCACTGAAGCTTTCTTT. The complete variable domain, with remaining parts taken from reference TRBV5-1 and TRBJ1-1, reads KAGVTQTPRYLIKTRGQQVTLSCSPISGHRSVSWYQQTPGQGLQFLFEYFSETQRNKGNFPGRFSGRQFSNSRSEMNVSTLELGDSALYLCASSFLNSGTEAFFGQGTRLTVV.

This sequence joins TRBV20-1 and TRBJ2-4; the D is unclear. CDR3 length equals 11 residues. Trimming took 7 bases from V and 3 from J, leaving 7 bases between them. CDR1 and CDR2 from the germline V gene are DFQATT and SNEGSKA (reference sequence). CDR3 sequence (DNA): TGCAGTGTCGAGAGCAAAAACATTCAGTACTTC. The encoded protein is CSVESKNIQYF.

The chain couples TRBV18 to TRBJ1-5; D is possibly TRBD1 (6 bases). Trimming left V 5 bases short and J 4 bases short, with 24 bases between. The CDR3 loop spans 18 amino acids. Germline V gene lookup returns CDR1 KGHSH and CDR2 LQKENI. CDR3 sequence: CASSSRGSLQGENQPQHF. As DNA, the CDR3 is TGTGCCAGCTCATCAAGGGGGTCTCTTCAGGGTGAAAATCAGCCCCAGCATTTT.

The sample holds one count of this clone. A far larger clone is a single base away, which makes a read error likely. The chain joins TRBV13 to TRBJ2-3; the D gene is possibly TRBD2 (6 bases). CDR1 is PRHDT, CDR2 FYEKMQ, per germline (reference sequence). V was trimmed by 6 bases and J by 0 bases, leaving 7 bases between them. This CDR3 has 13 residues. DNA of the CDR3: TGTGCCAGCAGGCGGGACAGCACAGATACGCAGTATTTT. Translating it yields CASRRDSTDTQYF.

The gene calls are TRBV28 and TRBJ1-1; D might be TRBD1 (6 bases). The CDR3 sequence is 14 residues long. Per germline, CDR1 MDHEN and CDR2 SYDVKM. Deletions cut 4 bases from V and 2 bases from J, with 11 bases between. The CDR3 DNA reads TGTGCCAGCAGTTCAGGGGATTTTAACACTGAAGCTTTCTTT. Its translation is CASSSGDFNTEAFF.

CDR3 sequence: CSAGVGRGQETQYF. Here the CDR3 DNA reads TGCAGCGCTGGGGTAGGAAGGGGACAAGAGACCCAGTACTTC. This chain connects TRBV29-1 to TRBJ2-5, with D tentatively TRBD1 (5 bases). The CDR3 extends over 14 amino acids. Trimming removed 7 bases at V and 2 bases at J, with 17 bases between. Germline CDR1 SQVTM, CDR2 ANQGSEA.

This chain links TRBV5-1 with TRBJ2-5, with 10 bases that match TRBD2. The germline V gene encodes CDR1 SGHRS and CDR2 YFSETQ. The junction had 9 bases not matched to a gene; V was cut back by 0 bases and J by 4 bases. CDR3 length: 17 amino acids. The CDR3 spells CASSLEAGGPSSETQYF. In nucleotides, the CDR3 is TGCGCCAGCAGCTTGGAAGCGGGAGGGCCTTCTTCAGAGACCCAGTACTTC. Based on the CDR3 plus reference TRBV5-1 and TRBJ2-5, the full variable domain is KAGVTQTPRYLIKTRGQQVTLSCSPISGHRSVSWYQQTPGQGLQFLFEYFSETQRNKGNFPGRFSGRQFSNSRSEMNVSTLELGDSALYLCASSLEAGGPSSETQYFGPGTRLLVL.

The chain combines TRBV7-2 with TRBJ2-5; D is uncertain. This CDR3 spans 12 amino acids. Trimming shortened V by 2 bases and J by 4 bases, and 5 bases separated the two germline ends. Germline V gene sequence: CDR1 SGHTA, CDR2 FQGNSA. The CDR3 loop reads CASSLFSETQYF. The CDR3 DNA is TGTGCCAGCAGCTTATTTTCAGAGACCCAGTACTTC. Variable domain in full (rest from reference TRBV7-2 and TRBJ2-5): GAGVSQSPSNKVTEKGKDVELRCDPISGHTALYWYRQSLGQGLEFLIYFQGNSAPDKSGLPSDRFSAERTGGSVSTLTIQRTQQEDSAVYLCASSLFSETQYFGPGTRLLVL.

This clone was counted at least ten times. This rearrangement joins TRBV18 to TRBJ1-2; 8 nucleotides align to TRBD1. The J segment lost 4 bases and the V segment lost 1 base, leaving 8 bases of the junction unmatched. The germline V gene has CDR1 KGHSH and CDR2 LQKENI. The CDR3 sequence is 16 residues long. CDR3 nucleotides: TGTGCCAGCTCACCACTGGGCGGACAGGGCCTCTATGGCTACACCTTC. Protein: CASSPLGGQGLYGYTF.

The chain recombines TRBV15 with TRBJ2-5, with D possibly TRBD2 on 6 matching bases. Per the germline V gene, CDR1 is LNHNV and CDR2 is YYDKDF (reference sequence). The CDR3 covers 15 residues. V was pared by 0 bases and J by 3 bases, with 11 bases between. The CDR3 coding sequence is TGTGCCACCAGCAGAGATCGCGGGGTGGAAGAGACCCAGTACTTC. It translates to CATSRDRGVEETQYF.

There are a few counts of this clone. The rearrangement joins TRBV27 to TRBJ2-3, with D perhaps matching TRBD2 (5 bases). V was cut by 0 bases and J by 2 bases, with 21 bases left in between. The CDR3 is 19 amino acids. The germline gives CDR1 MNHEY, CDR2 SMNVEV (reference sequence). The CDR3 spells CASSLSRRSVRGNTDTQYF. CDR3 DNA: TGTGCCAGCAGTTTATCCCGACGGAGTGTCCGGGGAAACACAGATACGCAGTATTTT.

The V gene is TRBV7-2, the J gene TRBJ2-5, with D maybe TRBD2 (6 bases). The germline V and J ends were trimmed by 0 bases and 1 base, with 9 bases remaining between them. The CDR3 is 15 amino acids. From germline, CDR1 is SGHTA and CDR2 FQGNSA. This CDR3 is CASSLAGGSQETQYF. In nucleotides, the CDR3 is TGTGCCAGCAGCTTAGCGGGAGGTTCCCAAGAGACCCAGTACTTC.

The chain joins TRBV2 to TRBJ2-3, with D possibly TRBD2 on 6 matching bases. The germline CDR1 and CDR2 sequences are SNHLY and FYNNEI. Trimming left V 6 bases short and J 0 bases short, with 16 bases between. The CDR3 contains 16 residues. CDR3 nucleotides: TGTGCCAGCAGGAAAATGGAGGGCCGAAGCACAGATACGCAGTATTTT. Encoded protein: CASRKMEGRSTDTQYF. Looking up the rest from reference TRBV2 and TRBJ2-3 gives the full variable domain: EPEVTQTPSHQVTQMGQEVILRCVPISNHLYFYWYRQILGQKVEFLVSFYNNEISEKSEIFDDQFSVERPDGSNFTLKIRSTKLEDSAMYFCASRKMEGRSTDTQYFGPGTRLTVL.

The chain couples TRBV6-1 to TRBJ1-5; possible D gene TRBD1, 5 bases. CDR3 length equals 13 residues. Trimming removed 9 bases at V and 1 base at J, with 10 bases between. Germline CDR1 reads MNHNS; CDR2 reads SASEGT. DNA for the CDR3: TGTGCCAGTGGGACTTCCAGCAATCAGCCCCAGCATTTT. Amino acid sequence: CASGTSSNQPQHF.